This T cell receptor (beta chain) was obtained from a study of cytomegalovirus exposure and HLA in healthy donors. The donors were part of the validation cohort, which consisted of under 150 subjects and was separate from the first cohort of roughly 620 subjects. Trimming took 4 bases from V and 0 from J, leaving 8 bases between them. Germline V gives CDR1 SGHTA, CDR2 FQGNSA. This CDR3 spans 14 amino acids. In the case of this clone: Its antigen is unidentified.

General study points: Cytomegalovirus association was assigned to under 200 TCR beta chains. A later analysis found first-cohort TCR clusters tended to co-occur in the 130 or so validation repertoires.

This table comes from immunoSEQ multiplex PCR, and its TCRdb copy is limited to in-frame clones, with some not included. The sample records 65,000 or so clones, 92% being singletons. The sequencing sample was made of PBMCs. The rearrangement uses TRBV7-2 and TRBJ2-3; no firm D call. The clonotype comes from a woman younger than 30 in good health and CMV-seronegative. CDR3 protein: CASSSRTSTDTQYF. In DNA, the CDR3 is TGTGCCAGCAGCTCGCGAACTAGCACAGATACGCAGTATTTT.